The 31 T cell receptor beta chains presented below share a single source sample, sequenced in a study of Ad26.COV2.S vaccination and SARS-CoV-2 variants. Treatment reported: around 19 received Ad26.COV2.S at low or high dose, single or two shots; about 5 received placebo; per-sample allocation not given. At day 63 after the first vaccine or placebo injection, samples were drawn. Only in-frame clones appear in the TCRdb table, and some are missing; sequencing was by immunoSEQ multiplex PCR. This table holds around 300,000 clones, more than 85% found once. The input for sequencing was peripheral blood, taken in a trial of Ad26.COV2.S vaccine versus placebo. The source is a person aged 18-60 years who received the Ad26.COV2.S COVID-19 vaccine or a placebo.

This chain joins TRBV2 and TRBJ2-1, with 9 bases aligning to TRBD1. Germline V gene data show CDR1 as SNHLY and CDR2 as FYNNEI. The CDR3 consists of 16 residues. J gave up 5 bases and V 6 bases, and 11 bases lay outside the gene matches. As DNA, the CDR3 is TGTGCCAGCAGACTCCCACAGGGGGCTGGCGACAATGAGCAGTTCTTC. Its translation is CASRLPQGAGDNEQFF.

The rearrangement uses TRBV10-3 and TRBJ1-2; TRBD1 matches at 7 bases. The V gene's germline CDR1 is ENHRY and CDR2 SYGVKD. This CDR3 is built from 15 residues. After removal of 4 bases from V and 3 bases from J, the junction contained 8 bases not matched to a gene. The CDR3 DNA follows: TGTGCCATCAGTGCGACAGGGAGGTTAGACTATGGCTACACCTTC. This translates into CAISATGRLDYGYTF.

The V gene is TRBV5-3, the J gene TRBJ2-7; 11 bases align to TRBD2. TRBV5-3 is known as an ORF, though its function is uncertain. CDR3 length: 15 amino acids. V lost 4 bases and J lost 6; bases outside the gene matches: 9. The CDR3 DNA follows: TGTGCCAGAAGCATATGTAGCGGGAGGGCTCTCGAGCAGTACTTC. Amino acids: CARSICSGRALEQYF.

This chain joins TRBV7-9 and TRBJ2-5, with D tentatively TRBD2 (6 bases). Trimming took 3 bases from V and 0 from J, leaving 11 bases between them. This CDR3 has 15 amino acids. Looked up from germline, CDR1 is SEHNR and CDR2 is FQNEAQ (reference sequence). For the CDR3, the DNA is TGTGCCAGCAGCTTTTACCGGGGGTACCAAGAGACCCAGTACTTC. Protein: CASSFYRGYQETQYF. The full variable domain, with the rest looked up from reference TRBV7-9 and TRBJ2-5, is DTGVSQNPRHKITKRGQNVTFRCDPISEHNRLYWYRQTLGQGPEFLTYFQNEAQLEKSRLLSDRFSAERPKGSFSTLEIQRTEQGDSAMYLCASSFYRGYQETQYFGPGTRLLVL.

V and J are TRBV5-6 and TRBJ2-1; either TRBD1 or TRBD2 may fit D (6 bases each). V lost 0 bases and J lost 0, with 10 bases in between. Germline V gives CDR1 SGHDT, CDR2 YYEEEE. There are 16 residues in the CDR3. The CDR3 DNA reads as TGTGCCAGCAGCTTGGTGGGGGGCAGCTCCTACAATGAGCAGTTCTTC. Protein sequence: CASSLVGGSSYNEQFF.

The V call is TRBV29-1, the J call TRBJ1-1; D is undetermined. CDR3 length: 12 residues. Deletions cut 4 bases from V and 1 base from J, with 7 bases between. Germline V gene data show CDR1 as SQVTM and CDR2 as ANQGSEA. The CDR3 region is CSVGWGNTEAFF. The CDR3 DNA reads TGCAGCGTTGGGTGGGGGAACACTGAAGCTTTCTTT. Supplemented by reference TRBV29-1 and TRBJ1-1, the full variable domain reads SAVISQKPSRDICQRGTSLTIQCQVDSQVTMMFWYRQQPGQSLTLIATANQGSEATYESGFVIDKFPISRPNLTFSTLTVSNMSPEDSSIYLCSVGWGNTEAFFGQGTRLTVV.

Only one count was recorded for this clone. The chain links TRBV28 to TRBJ1-5; 10 nucleotides agree with TRBD1. CDR1 is MDHEN, CDR2 SYDVKM, per germline. The CDR3 length is 16 residues. The junction had 8 bases not matched to a gene; V was cut back by 4 bases and J by 5 bases. The DNA for the CDR3 is TGTGCCAGCAGTTCCAGCCGGGGACAGGGGCATCAGCCCCAGCATTTT. Translating gives CASSSSRGQGHQPQHF. The whole variable domain, filled in from reference TRBV28 and TRBJ1-5, reads DVKVTQSSRYLVKRTGEKVFLECVQDMDHENMFWYRQDPGLGLRLIYFSYDVKMKEKGDIPEGYSVSREKKERFSLILESASTNQTSMYLCASSSSRGQGHQPQHFGDGTRLSIL.

The V gene is TRBV3-1 (or the pseudogene TRBV3-2), the J gene TRBJ2-1; 9 bases agree with TRBD1. This CDR3 contains 16 residues. The V gene's germline CDR1 is LGHDT and CDR2 YNNKEL (reference sequence). V lost 4 bases and J lost 5; bases outside the gene matches: 9. This chain's CDR3 is CASSPTGTGFDNEQFF. CDR3 in DNA: TGTGCCAGCAGCCCCACCGGGACAGGGTTCGACAATGAGCAGTTCTTC.

This chain uses TRBV4-3 with TRBJ2-5; tentatively, D is TRBD2 (5 bases). This CDR3 contains 13 residues. Looked up from germline, CDR1 is LGHNA and CDR2 is YSLEER. Trimming shortened V by 1 base and J by 5 bases, and 8 bases separated the two germline ends. The CDR3 protein is CASSQVATETQYF. For the CDR3, the DNA is TGCGCCAGCAGCCAAGTAGCGACGGAGACCCAGTACTTC.

The genes are TRBV5-1 and TRBJ2-7; D may be TRBD2 (6 bases). The CDR3 has 15 residues. Germline CDR1 SGHRS, CDR2 YFSETQ. Between the trimmed V and J ends, which lost 0 bases and 2 bases, there was a span of 12 bases. This CDR3 is CASSLVLGGTYEQYF. The CDR3 DNA reads TGCGCCAGCAGCTTGGTTCTGGGGGGAACCTACGAGCAGTACTTC. Looking up the rest from reference TRBV5-1 and TRBJ2-7 gives the full variable domain: KAGVTQTPRYLIKTRGQQVTLSCSPISGHRSVSWYQQTPGQGLQFLFEYFSETQRNKGNFPGRFSGRQFSNSRSEMNVSTLELGDSALYLCASSLVLGGTYEQYFGPGTRLTVT.

In its sample, this clone was seen once. The chain uses TRBV3-1 (or the pseudogene TRBV3-2) and TRBJ1-4; maybe TRBD1 (5 bases). Trimming took off 0 bases at V and 10 bases at J, with 15 bases between the two ends. Per germline, CDR1 LGHDT and CDR2 YNNKEL (reference sequence). CDR3 length equals 15 residues. For the CDR3, the DNA is TGTGCCAGCAGCCAAGATTTGACAGCGGGAGGAAAACTGTTTTTT. Translating gives CASSQDLTAGGKLFF.

V gene TRBV11-2 combines with J gene TRBJ1-4; 10 nucleotides line up with TRBD1. The ends lost 3 bases at V and 5 bases at J; junction bases unmatched: 0. The germline V gene has CDR1 SGHAT and CDR2 FQNNGV. The CDR3 is 14 amino acids. The CDR3 bases are TGTGCCAGCAGCTTGGACAGGGGGAATGAAAAACTGTTTTTT. Translation: CASSLDRGNEKLFF.

This chain joins TRBV5-6 and TRBJ1-1; a weak D match, TRBD1 (5 bases). The CDR3 loop spans 13 amino acids. Germline CDR1 SGHDT, CDR2 YYEEEE. V shed 0 bases and J shed 5 bases, with 8 bases lying between them. CDR3 DNA: TGTGCCAGCAGCTTGGGGGACCAAACTGAAGCTTTCTTT. Amino acids: CASSLGDQTEAFF.

The gene calls are TRBV6-5 and TRBJ1-6, with 8 bases identical to TRBD1. Germline CDR1 MNHEY, CDR2 SVGAGI. CDR3 size: 13 residues. V dropped 6 bases and J dropped 9; count of bases not matched to a gene: 4. The CDR3 region is CASRSGGRSPLHF. DNA of the CDR3: TGTGCCAGCAGATCAGGGGGCCGTTCACCCCTCCACTTT.

This clone was counted between two and nine times. The rearrangement links TRBV2 to TRBJ1-5; no reliable D call. Germline-derived CDR1 and CDR2 are SNHLY and FYNNEI. CDR3 length: 13 amino acids. V was pared by 3 bases and J by 6 bases, with 9 bases between. This chain's CDR3 is CASSDRRTQPQHF. The DNA for the CDR3 is TGTGCCAGCAGTGATAGGCGCACTCAGCCCCAGCATTTT.

This clone was seen just once. V is TRBV27 and J is TRBJ2-7; 10 nucleotides line up with TRBD1. The CDR3 consists of 15 residues. In germline, CDR1 is MNHEY, CDR2 SMNVEV (reference sequence). V trimming: 4 bases; J trimming: 1 base; junction bases outside the gene matches: 4. CDR3 loop: CASSSWDRGSYEQYF. The CDR3 coding sequence is TGTGCCAGCAGTTCCTGGGACAGGGGTTCCTACGAGCAGTACTTC.

The sample holds one count of this clone. CDR3 in DNA: TGTGCCAGCTCACCAGACCCAGATACGCAGTATTTT. Translated: CASSPDPDTQYF. This rearrangement joins TRBV18 to TRBJ2-3, with D uncertain. From germline, CDR1 is KGHSH and CDR2 LQKENI. The CDR3 consists of 12 residues. V lost 2 bases, J lost 4 bases, and 4 bases lay in between.

V is TRBV4-3 and J is TRBJ1-3; the D gene is possibly TRBD1 (5 bases). V was clipped by 0 bases and J by 9 bases, with 12 bases between them. The CDR3 totals 14 residues. CDR1 LGHNA and CDR2 YSLEER come from the germline V gene. CDR3 sequence reads: CASSQDGGASTIYF. The CDR3 coding sequence is TGCGCCAGCAGCCAAGATGGAGGGGCGAGCACCATATATTTT.

The rearrangement links TRBV5-1 to TRBJ2-1; TRBD2 aligns across 8 bases. This CDR3 is 23 amino acids long. V was clipped by 0 bases and J by 0 bases; unmatched bases: 23. The germline CDR1 and CDR2 sequences are SGHRS and YFSETQ. The CDR3 reads CASSLVGPYLAGVPFSSYNEQFF. DNA of the CDR3: TGCGCCAGCAGCTTGGTTGGCCCATATCTAGCGGGCGTCCCCTTTAGCTCCTACAATGAGCAGTTCTTC.

The chain has TRBV9 and TRBJ2-2; D is possibly TRBD2 (6 bases). Per germline, CDR1 SGDLS and CDR2 YYNGEE. The length of the CDR3 is 14 residues. Trimming stripped 0 bases from V and 4 bases from J, with 7 bases between. Written as DNA, the CDR3 is TGTGCCAGCAGCGTAGCGGGAGTCACCGGGGAGCTGTTTTTT. It yields the protein CASSVAGVTGELFF.

V gene TRBV7-8 combines with J gene TRBJ2-2, with a tentative D call TRBD2 (5 bases). The CDR3 has 14 residues. Germline CDR1 is SGHVS and CDR2 is FQNEAQ. V dropped 1 base and J dropped 4 bases, with 7 bases sitting between them. The CDR3, as DNA: TGTGCCAGCAGCTTAGTAGGACTCACCGGGGAGCTGTTTTTT. Amino acid sequence: CASSLVGLTGELFF.

V is TRBV7-2 and J is TRBJ1-4; D is ambiguous. The CDR3 totals 14 residues. The ends were cut back, 6 bases at V and 5 bases at J, with 13 bases in the middle. Germline V gives CDR1 SGHTA, CDR2 FQGNSA. In nucleotides, the CDR3 is TGTGCCAGCAGTAACGCCGTGGGGAATGAAAAACTGTTTTTT. Protein product: CASSNAVGNEKLFF.

The rearrangement uses TRBV9 and TRBJ2-1; TRBD2 agrees at 12 bases. The J segment lost 8 bases and the V segment lost 6 bases, leaving 9 bases of the junction unmatched. The CDR3 covers 15 residues. Germline V CDR1 and CDR2: SGDLS, YYNGEE. CDR3 sequence reads: CASTSGRAGRDEQFF. CDR3 nucleotides: TGTGCCAGCACTAGCGGGAGGGCCGGACGGGATGAGCAGTTCTTC.

CDR3 nucleotide sequence: TGCGCCAGCACACGGGCGGACCCTACCTACGAGCAGTACTTC. Encoded protein: CASTRADPTYEQYF. The rearrangement links TRBV10-2 to TRBJ2-7; D unclear. The V and J ends lost 7 bases and 2 bases respectively, with 15 bases between them. Per the germline V gene, CDR1 is WSHSY and CDR2 is SAAADI. This CDR3 has 14 amino acids.

The chain employs TRBV5-1 and TRBJ2-7; 8 bases line up with TRBD2. This CDR3 has 15 residues. Germline-derived CDR1 and CDR2 are SGHRS and YFSETQ. The trim removed 0 bases at V and 5 bases at J, leaving 7 bases unmatched. CDR3 region: CASSLGSGVYDEQYF. For the CDR3, the DNA is TGCGCCAGCAGCTTGGGTAGCGGGGTGTACGACGAGCAGTACTTC.

The chain uses TRBV5-6 and TRBJ2-7, with a weak D call TRBD1 (6 bases). Per germline, CDR1 SGHDT and CDR2 YYEEEE. There are 14 residues in the CDR3. Trimming cost V 3 bases and J 3 bases, with 13 bases left between them. The CDR3 protein is CASSYDRNLYEQYF. In DNA, the CDR3 is TGTGCCAGCAGCTATGACAGGAACCTCTACGAGCAGTACTTC.

CDR3 residues: CASSLGVPGELFF. As DNA, the CDR3 is TGTGCCAGCAGTTTAGGTGTCCCCGGGGAGCTGTTTTTT. The V call is TRBV28, the J call TRBJ2-2; unclear D gene. V shed 2 bases and J shed 6 bases, with 7 bases lying between them. The CDR3 length is 13 residues. Germline V CDR1 and CDR2: MDHEN, SYDVKM. Full variable domain (outside the CDR3, taken from reference TRBV28 and TRBJ2-2): DVKVTQSSRYLVKRTGEKVFLECVQDMDHENMFWYRQDPGLGLRLIYFSYDVKMKEKGDIPEGYSVSREKKERFSLILESASTNQTSMYLCASSLGVPGELFFGEGSRLTVL.

V is TRBV12-3 or TRBV12-4 and J is TRBJ1-1; D call uncertain. V lost 1 base and J 1 base, leaving 4 bases between the germline ends. The CDR3 extends over 13 amino acids. The CDR3: CASSLEGNTEAFF. CDR3 DNA sequence: TGTGCCAGCAGTTTAGAGGGGAACACTGAAGCTTTCTTT.

This clone came up once. J is TRBJ2-3 and V is TRBV3-1 (or the pseudogene TRBV3-2); D not certain. In germline, CDR1 is LGHDT, CDR2 YNNKEL (reference sequence). Trimming pared 2 bases from V and 4 bases from J, leaving 7 bases between. The CDR3 is made up of 13 amino acids. The DNA for the CDR3 is TGTGCCAGCAGCCAAAACCGGGCAGATACGCAGTATTTT. Amino acid sequence: CASSQNRADTQYF.

The table lists this clone with a few counts. This chain links TRBV3-1 (or the pseudogene TRBV3-2) with TRBJ1-5; the D gene is possibly TRBD1 (6 bases). Germline V gene lookup returns CDR1 LGHDT and CDR2 YNNKEL (reference sequence). Trimming shortened V by 1 base and J by 8 bases, and 18 bases separated the two germline ends. The length of the CDR3 is 16 residues. Here the CDR3 DNA reads TGTGCCAGCAGCCAAGGCGCCCGTCTACAGGGTAAGCCCCAGCATTTT. It yields the protein CASSQGARLQGKPQHF.

The rearrangement joins TRBV7-8 to TRBJ2-1; the D gene is possibly TRBD2 (6 bases). Germline V gene lookup returns CDR1 SGHVS and CDR2 FQNEAQ. The germline V and J ends were trimmed by 2 bases and 10 bases, with 12 bases remaining between them. This CDR3 is 13 amino acids long. The CDR3, as DNA: TGTGCCAGCAGCTTATCCCGGGAGCGGGAGCAGTTCTTC. The encoded protein is CASSLSREREQFF.